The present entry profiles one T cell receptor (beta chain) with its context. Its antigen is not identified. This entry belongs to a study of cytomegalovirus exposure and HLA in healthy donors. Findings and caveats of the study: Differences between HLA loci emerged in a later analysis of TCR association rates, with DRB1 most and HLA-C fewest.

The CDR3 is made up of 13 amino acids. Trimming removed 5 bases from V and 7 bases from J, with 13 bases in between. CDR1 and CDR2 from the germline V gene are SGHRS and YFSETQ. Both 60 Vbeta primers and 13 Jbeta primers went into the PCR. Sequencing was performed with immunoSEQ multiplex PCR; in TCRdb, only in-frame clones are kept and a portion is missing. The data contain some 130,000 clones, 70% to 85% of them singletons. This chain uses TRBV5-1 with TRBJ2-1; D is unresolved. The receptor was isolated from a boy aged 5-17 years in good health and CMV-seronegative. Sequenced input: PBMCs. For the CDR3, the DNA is TGCGCCAGCAGTTCGATGCTAACGAATGAGCAGTTCTTC. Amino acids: CASSSMLTNEQFF.